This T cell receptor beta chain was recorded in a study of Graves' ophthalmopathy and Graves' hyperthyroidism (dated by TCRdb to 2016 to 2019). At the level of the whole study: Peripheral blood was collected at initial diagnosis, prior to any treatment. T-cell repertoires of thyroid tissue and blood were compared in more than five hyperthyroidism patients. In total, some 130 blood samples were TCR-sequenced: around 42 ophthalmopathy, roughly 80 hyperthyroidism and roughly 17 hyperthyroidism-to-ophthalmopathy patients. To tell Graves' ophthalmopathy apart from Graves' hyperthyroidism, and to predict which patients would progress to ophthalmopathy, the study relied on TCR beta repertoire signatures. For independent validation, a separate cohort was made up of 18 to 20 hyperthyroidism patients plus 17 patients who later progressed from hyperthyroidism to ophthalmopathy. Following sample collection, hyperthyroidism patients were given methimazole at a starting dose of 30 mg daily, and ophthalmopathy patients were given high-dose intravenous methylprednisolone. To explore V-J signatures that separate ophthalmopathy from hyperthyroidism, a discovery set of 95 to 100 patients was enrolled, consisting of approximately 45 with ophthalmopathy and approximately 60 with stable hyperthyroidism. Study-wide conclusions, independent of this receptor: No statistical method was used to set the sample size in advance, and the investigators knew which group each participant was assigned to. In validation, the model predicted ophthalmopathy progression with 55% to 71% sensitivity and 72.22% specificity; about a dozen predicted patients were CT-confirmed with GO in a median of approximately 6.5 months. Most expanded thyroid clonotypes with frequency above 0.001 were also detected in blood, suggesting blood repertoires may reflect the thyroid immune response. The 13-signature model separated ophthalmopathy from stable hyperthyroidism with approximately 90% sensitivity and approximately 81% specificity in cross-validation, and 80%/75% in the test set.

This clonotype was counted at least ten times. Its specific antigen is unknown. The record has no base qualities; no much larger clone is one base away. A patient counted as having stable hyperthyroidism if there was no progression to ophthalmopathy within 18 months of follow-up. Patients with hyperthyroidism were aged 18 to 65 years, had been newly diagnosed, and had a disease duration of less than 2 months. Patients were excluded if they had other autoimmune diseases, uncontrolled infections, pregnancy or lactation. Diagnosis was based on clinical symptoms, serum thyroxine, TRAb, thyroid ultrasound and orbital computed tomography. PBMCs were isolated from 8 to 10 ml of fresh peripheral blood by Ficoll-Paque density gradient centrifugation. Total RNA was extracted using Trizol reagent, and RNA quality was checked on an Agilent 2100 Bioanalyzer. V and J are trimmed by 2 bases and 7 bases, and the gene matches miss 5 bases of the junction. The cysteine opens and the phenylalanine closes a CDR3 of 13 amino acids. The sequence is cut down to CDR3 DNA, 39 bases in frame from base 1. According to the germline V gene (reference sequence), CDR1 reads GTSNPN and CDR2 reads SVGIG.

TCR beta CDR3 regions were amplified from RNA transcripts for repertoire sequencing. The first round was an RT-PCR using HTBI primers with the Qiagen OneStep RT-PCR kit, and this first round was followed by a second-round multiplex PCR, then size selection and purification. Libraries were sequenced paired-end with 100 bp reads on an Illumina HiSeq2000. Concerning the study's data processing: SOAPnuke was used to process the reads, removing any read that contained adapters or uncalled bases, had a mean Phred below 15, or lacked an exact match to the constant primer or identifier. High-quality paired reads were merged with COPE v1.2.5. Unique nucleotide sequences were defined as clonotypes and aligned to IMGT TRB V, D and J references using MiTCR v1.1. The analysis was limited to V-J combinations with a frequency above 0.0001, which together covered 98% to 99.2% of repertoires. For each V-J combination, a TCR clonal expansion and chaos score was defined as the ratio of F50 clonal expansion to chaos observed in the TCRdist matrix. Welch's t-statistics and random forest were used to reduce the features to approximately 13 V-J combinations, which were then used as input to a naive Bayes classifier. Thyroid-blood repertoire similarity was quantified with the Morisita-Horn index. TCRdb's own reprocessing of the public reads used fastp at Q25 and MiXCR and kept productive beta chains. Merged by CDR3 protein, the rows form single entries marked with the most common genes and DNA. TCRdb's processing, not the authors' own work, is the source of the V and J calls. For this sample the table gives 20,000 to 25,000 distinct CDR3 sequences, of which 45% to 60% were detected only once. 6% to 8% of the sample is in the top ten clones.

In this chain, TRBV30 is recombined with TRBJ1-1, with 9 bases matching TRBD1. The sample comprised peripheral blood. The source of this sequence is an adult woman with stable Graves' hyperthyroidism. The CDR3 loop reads CAWSQDRGIEAFF. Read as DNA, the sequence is TGTGCCTGGAGTCAGGACAGGGGAATTGAAGCTTTCTTT.